Below are 8 T cell receptor beta chains sequenced from a single sample in a study of T cells in Graves' hyperthyroidism and ophthalmopathy. RNA transcripts served as the template for amplifying TCR beta CDR3 regions. A set of HTBI primers served as the primers for a first-round RT-PCR of the TCR CDR3. TCRdb processed the multiplex PCR reads anew with MiXCR; each CDR3 protein has one entry. The sample has hundreds of thousands of distinct CDR3 sequences; around 21% are singletons. The sample taken for sequencing was blood. The receptors here all came from a young man with Graves' ophthalmopathy.

This clonotype was seen at least ten times. The rearrangement links TRBV10-3 to TRBJ1-5; a weak D match, TRBD1 (5 bases). Trimming cost V 9 bases and J 4 bases, with 22 bases left between them. The CDR3 totals 16 residues. Germline V gene sequence: CDR1 ENHRY, CDR2 SYGVKD. CDR3 sequence reads: CAMCGTQTTINQPQHF. Written as DNA, the CDR3 is TGTGCCATGTGCGGGACGCAAACCACTATTAATCAGCCCCAGCATTTT.

This clonotype has a count of ten or more. This chain joins TRBV20-1 and TRBJ2-7, with TRBD1 matching over 7 bases. The CDR3 totals 13 residues. From germline, CDR1 is DFQATT and CDR2 SNEGSKA (reference sequence). V shed 5 bases, J shed 5 bases, and the junction held 9 bases outside the gene matches. CDR3 protein: CSASYDRADEQYF. In DNA, the CDR3 is TGCAGTGCTTCCTACGACAGGGCGGACGAGCAGTACTTC.

This clonotype showed up many times. This rearrangement joins TRBV11-2 to TRBJ2-1; D tentatively fits TRBD1 or TRBD2 (5 bases each). The ends were cut back, 5 bases at V and 3 bases at J, with 17 bases in the middle. The V gene's germline CDR1 is SGHAT and CDR2 FQNNGV. This CDR3 has 16 residues. In DNA, the CDR3 is TGTGCCAGCAGCCCTCCAGGCAGGGACCTCTACAATGAGCAGTTCTTC. It yields the protein CASSPPGRDLYNEQFF. The full variable domain, with the rest looked up from reference TRBV11-2 and TRBJ2-1, is EAGVAQSPRYKIIEKRQSVAFWCNPISGHATLYWYQQILGQGPKLLIQFQNNGVVDDSQLPKDRFSAERLKGVDSTLKIQPAKLEDSAVYLCASSPPGRDLYNEQFFGPGTRLTVL.

The chain has TRBV9 and TRBJ2-7, with D tentatively TRBD1 or TRBD2 (6 bases each). This CDR3 has 14 amino acids. Germline values: CDR1 SGDLS, CDR2 YYNGEE. Trimming cost V 0 bases and J 7 bases, with 14 bases left between them. CDR3 DNA sequence: TGTGCCAGCAGCGTAGGGGGGGCATCGGGGGAGCAGTACTTC. This encodes CASSVGGASGEQYF.

This clonotype was counted between two and nine times. V usage is TRBV28 and J usage is TRBJ2-3; the match to TRBD2 covers 7 bases. V lost 1 base to trimming and J lost 2 bases; unmatched junction nucleotides: 9. The CDR3 is made up of 17 amino acids. Germline V gives CDR1 MDHEN, CDR2 SYDVKM. The CDR3 nucleotides are TGTGCCAGCAGTTTATTGGAACTAGCGAAACACACAGATACGCAGTATTTT. Translating it yields CASSLLELAKHTDTQYF.

The V and J genes are TRBV6-2 or TRBV6-3 and TRBJ1-2, with D hard to call. With 7 bases removed from V and 2 bases from J, the gap between germline ends came to 17 bases. This CDR3 contains 15 residues. The V gene's germline CDR1 is MNHEY and CDR2 SVGEGT. The chain's CDR3 is CASTQSTIRNYGYTF. The CDR3, as DNA: TGTGCCAGCACTCAATCGACAATTCGGAACTATGGCTACACCTTC.

Remarks on this clonotype: This clone may be a read error of a much larger clone one base away. This chain links TRBV11-2 with TRBJ1-2; TRBD1 aligns across 7 bases. The V and J ends lost 1 base and 1 base, in that order; junction bases with no gene match: 6. The CDR3 covers 16 residues. Germline CDR1 and CDR2: SGHAT and FQNNGV. For the CDR3, the DNA is TGTGCCAGCAGCTTAGGGGGGACAGCTATTAACTATGGCTACACCTTC. Translation: CASSLGGTAINYGYTF.

This clonotype was seen at least ten times. The rearrangement links TRBV20-1 to TRBJ2-7; D uncertain. Germline assignment: CDR1 DFQATT and CDR2 SNEGSKA (reference sequence). With 5 bases removed from V and 4 bases from J, the gap between germline ends came to 9 bases. There are 11 residues in the CDR3. The CDR3 DNA is TGCAGTGCTCCCTTGGGATACGAGCAGTACTTC. Its protein is CSAPLGYEQYF.